The sequence of this TCR beta chain was determined in a study of B cell selection in AIRE deficiency. Study conclusions and caveats: Shared Treg sequences had shorter CDR3s, biased toward rearrangements with few non-templated insertions. Only around a tenth of 3,500 to 4,500 shared Treg sequences were patient-specific; 31.6% healthy-specific. About 29% of healthy-donor shared Treg TCRbeta sequences appeared in patient Tconv cells.

Sorting defined conventional CD4 T cells as CD4+CD127+. Concerning this clone itself: Its specificity is not known.

Per the original data handling: Conventional T cell pools: 95,000 to 120,000 distinct patient, approximately 130,000 donor TCRbeta sequences. TCRdb's copy holds only in-frame clones and misses some; the assay was immunoSEQ multiplex PCR. V and J calls and clone size come straight from that table; D and trimming were deduced from the DNA. Of about 25,000 clones in the sample, 95% to 96% are singletons; the top ten hold roughly 0.25%. The receptor was derived from a human donor in good health. Sequencing was carried out using CD4+CD127+ conventional T cells sorted from PBMCs.

The CDR3 sequence is CASSEGVHGYTF. CDR3 sequence (DNA): TGCGCCAGCAGCGAAGGAGTCCATGGCTACACCTTC. V usage is TRBV5-1 and J usage is TRBJ1-2, with D unclear. Germline V lookup: CDR1 SGHRS, CDR2 YFSETQ. The V gene lost 4 bases and the J gene lost 6 bases, with 10 bases spanning the gap. The CDR3 is made up of 12 amino acids.